These 20 T cell receptor beta chains share one sample of origin, sequenced in a study of CD8+ T cells in alopecia areata. Reverse transcribed after extraction, RNA yielded cDNA as the sequencing template. Sequencing was performed with immunoSEQ multiplex PCR; in TCRdb, only in-frame clones are kept and a portion is missing. The sample holds 150,000 to 200,000 clones, roughly 60% seen once. The sequencing used CD4+ T cells sorted from blood, collected at week 0. Receptors were obtained from a human donor with alopecia areata.

This clone was seen only a few times. The V gene is TRBV5-6, the J gene TRBJ2-5, with D perhaps TRBD2 (6 bases). CDR1 SGHDT and CDR2 YYEEEE come from the germline V gene. The CDR3 length is 12 residues. Deletions cut 6 bases from V and 5 bases from J, with 11 bases between. The DNA for the CDR3 is TGTGCCAGCACGGACCGGGGGGAGACCCAGTACTTC. This codes for CASTDRGETQYF. Filled out from reference TRBV5-6 and TRBJ2-5, the complete variable domain reads DAGVTQSPTHLIKTRGQQVTLRCSPKSGHDTVSWYQQALGQGPQFIFQYYEEEERQRGNFPDRFSGHQFPNYSSELNVNALLLGDSALYLCASTDRGETQYFGPGTRLLVL.

The chain recombines TRBV21-1 with TRBJ2-6; the table gives TRBD1 as D, unverified against the DNA. TRBV21-1 is recorded as a pseudogene. This CDR3 is built from 18 residues. The CDR3 DNA sequence: TGTGCCAGCAGCAAAGAACAGGCCACAAGCTCTGGGGCCAACGTCCTGACTTTC. This encodes CASSKEQATSSGANVLTF.

The rearrangement links TRBV29-1 to TRBJ1-2, with D perhaps matching TRBD1 (6 bases). Trimming pared 4 bases from V and 4 bases from J, leaving 13 bases between. CDR3 length: 13 amino acids. Germline values: CDR1 SQVTM, CDR2 ANQGSEA. The CDR3 spells CSVGLTGTYGYTF. CDR3 bases: TGCAGCGTTGGATTGACAGGCACCTATGGCTACACCTTC.

The V and J genes are TRBV29-1 and TRBJ2-5; D possibly uses TRBD1 or TRBD2 (5 bases each). With 7 bases removed from V and 1 base from J, the gap between germline ends came to 10 bases. Germline V gene data show CDR1 as SQVTM and CDR2 as ANQGSEA. CDR3 length equals 12 residues. CDR3 DNA sequence: TGCAGCGATTACGGGACCCAAGAGACCCAGTACTTC. Amino acid sequence: CSDYGTQETQYF.

This chain uses TRBV11-2 with TRBJ2-7; 9 nucleotides match TRBD1. The J segment lost 2 bases and the V segment lost 5 bases, leaving 4 bases of the junction unmatched. Looked up from germline, CDR1 is SGHAT and CDR2 is FQNNGV. The CDR3 contains 14 residues. The DNA of the CDR3 is TGTGCCAGCAGCCCCGGGACAGGGACCTACGAGCAGTACTTC. This encodes CASSPGTGTYEQYF.

In DNA, the CDR3 is TGTGCCTGGAGCCCCGGACAGGGTATACGCGGCACCTACGAGCAGTACTTC. Translating it yields CAWSPGQGIRGTYEQYF. The chain couples TRBV30 to TRBJ2-7; TRBD1 agrees at 8 bases. From germline, CDR1 is GTSNPN and CDR2 SVGIG (reference sequence). The CDR3 runs 17 residues. The V and J ends lost 3 bases and 2 bases, in that order; junction bases with no gene match: 15.

The chain combines TRBV4-3 with TRBJ1-2, with 8 bases that match TRBD1. Trimming removed 5 bases from V and 3 bases from J; junction bases left unmatched: 8. This CDR3 spans 15 amino acids. The germline V gene encodes CDR1 LGHNA and CDR2 YSLEER. CDR3 sequence (DNA): TGCGCCAGCAGCGAGCCAGGACAGGGCGACTATGGCTACACCTTC. Protein product: CASSEPGQGDYGYTF.

The chain couples TRBV30 to TRBJ1-1, with no clear D. The CDR3 contains 13 residues. Per germline, CDR1 GTSNPN and CDR2 SVGIG (reference sequence). The V gene lost 1 base and the J gene lost 5 bases, with 11 bases spanning the gap. CDR3 DNA sequence: TGTGCCTGGAGTGGGGTACCGGGGACTGAAGCTTTCTTT. As protein: CAWSGVPGTEAFF.

As DNA, the CDR3 is TGTGCCAGCAGCGTAGCCGGTGGCGCTAGCACAGATACGCAGTATTTT. As protein: CASSVAGGASTDTQYF. The chain carries TRBV9 and TRBJ2-3; D call uncertain. There are 16 residues in the CDR3. The germline V gene has CDR1 SGDLS and CDR2 YYNGEE. The germline V and J ends were trimmed by 0 bases and 0 bases, with 11 bases remaining between them.

The rearrangement uses TRBV29-1 and TRBJ1-5; D remains ambiguous. The V and J ends lost 4 bases and 1 base respectively, with 8 bases between them. Germline V gene data show CDR1 as SQVTM and CDR2 as ANQGSEA. The CDR3 extends over 13 amino acids. The CDR3 DNA reads TGCAGCGTTGGGACGGCAAGCAATCAGCCCCAGCATTTT. It encodes CSVGTASNQPQHF. Full variable domain (outside the CDR3, taken from reference TRBV29-1 and TRBJ1-5): SAVISQKPSRDICQRGTSLTIQCQVDSQVTMMFWYRQQPGQSLTLIATANQGSEATYESGFVIDKFPISRPNLTFSTLTVSNMSPEDSSIYLCSVGTASNQPQHFGDGTRLSIL.

This clone was seen more than once but under ten times. V is TRBV19 and J is TRBJ2-7, with 7 bases matching TRBD1. Germline V gene sequence: CDR1 LNHDA, CDR2 SQIVND (reference sequence). CDR3 length: 15 residues. V trimming: 6 bases; J trimming: 2 bases; junction bases outside the gene matches: 10. The CDR3 DNA sequence: TGTGCCAGTAGCGTACAGGGGACAAGCACCTACGAGCAGTACTTC. Protein: CASSVQGTSTYEQYF.

This rearrangement joins TRBV19 to TRBJ2-2; D assignment may be TRBD1 or TRBD2 (5 bases each). This CDR3 has 15 amino acids. Between the trimmed V and J ends, which lost 3 bases and 0 bases, there was a span of 8 bases. Per germline, CDR1 LNHDA and CDR2 SQIVND (reference sequence). The CDR3 DNA is TGTGCCAGTAGTATTGAGGGGTCGAACACCGGGGAGCTGTTTTTT. Translated, it gives CASSIEGSNTGELFF.

The chain uses TRBV6-5 and TRBJ2-1; tentatively, D is TRBD1 (5 bases). V lost 6 bases, J lost 0 bases, and 12 bases lay in between. The CDR3 is 15 amino acids. CDR1 is MNHEY, CDR2 SVGAGI, per germline. The DNA of the CDR3 is TGTGCCAGCAGGAAACAAGACAGCTCCTACAATGAGCAGTTCTTC. It specifies CASRKQDSSYNEQFF.

J is TRBJ2-5 and V is TRBV19; a possible D gene is TRBD1 (6 bases). Germline V gene sequence: CDR1 LNHDA, CDR2 SQIVND (reference sequence). Trimming removed 5 bases from V and 4 bases from J, with 11 bases in between. The CDR3 is 13 amino acids. CDR3: CASSPTGRETQYF. The CDR3, as DNA: TGTGCCAGTAGTCCAACAGGGAGAGAGACCCAGTACTTC.

The genes are TRBV2 and TRBJ1-1, with 7 bases fitting TRBD1. V lost 6 bases to trimming and J lost 13 bases; unmatched junction nucleotides: 11. Looked up from germline, CDR1 is SNHLY and CDR2 is FYNNEI. The CDR3 contains 12 residues. Written as DNA, the CDR3 is TGTGCCAGCAGAACCGGGACAGCGGCCTTTTTCTTT. Its protein product is CASRTGTAAFFF.

The chain combines TRBV27 with TRBJ2-7, with a possible D match to TRBD2 (6 bases). The CDR3 is 13 amino acids. Trimming removed 6 bases at V and 6 bases at J, with 15 bases between. Germline assignment: CDR1 MNHEY and CDR2 SMNVEV (reference sequence). The CDR3 loop is CASSVGPGGEQYF. DNA of the CDR3: TGTGCCAGCAGCGTAGGCCCCGGGGGCGAGCAGTACTTC.

In its sample, this clone was seen a few times. The chain joins TRBV14 to TRBJ1-2, with TRBD1 identical over 9 bases. Germline-derived CDR1 and CDR2 are SGHDN and FVKESK. The CDR3 totals 18 residues. The V segment lost 1 base and the J segment 0 bases; nucleotides outside the gene matches: 9. CDR3 DNA: TGTGCCAGCAGCCAAGGCTCGACAGGGGGAGTAGCTAACTATGGCTACACCTTC. Protein sequence: CASSQGSTGGVANYGYTF.

Turning to this clone: Other DNA sequences in the sample encode the same CDR3. The chain uses TRBV15 and TRBJ1-2; TRBD1 matches at 7 bases. V lost 0 bases and J lost 4; bases outside the gene matches: 2. This CDR3 region has 14 residues. Per the germline V gene, CDR1 is LNHNV and CDR2 is YYDKDF (reference sequence). The CDR3: CATSRDRGSYGYTF. DNA of the CDR3: TGTGCCACCAGCAGAGACAGGGGGAGCTATGGCTACACCTTC.

The chain uses TRBV29-1 and TRBJ2-1; possibly TRBD1 for D (6 bases). The V end lost 0 bases, the J end lost 7 bases, and 10 bases lay between the germline ends. Germline values: CDR1 SQVTM, CDR2 ANQGSEA. CDR3 length equals 13 residues. Here the CDR3 reads CSVEEFRGNEQFF. Here the CDR3 DNA reads TGCAGCGTTGAAGAATTCAGGGGTAATGAGCAGTTCTTC.

The V and J genes are TRBV5-4 and TRBJ2-1, with 12 bases that match TRBD1. V shed 2 bases, J shed 5 bases, and the junction held 5 bases outside the gene matches. The CDR3 runs 16 residues. Germline loops: CDR1 SGHNT, CDR2 YYREEE (reference sequence). The CDR3 sequence: CASSLSGTGGHNEQFF. DNA for the CDR3: TGTGCCAGCAGCTTATCCGGGACAGGGGGCCACAATGAGCAGTTCTTC.